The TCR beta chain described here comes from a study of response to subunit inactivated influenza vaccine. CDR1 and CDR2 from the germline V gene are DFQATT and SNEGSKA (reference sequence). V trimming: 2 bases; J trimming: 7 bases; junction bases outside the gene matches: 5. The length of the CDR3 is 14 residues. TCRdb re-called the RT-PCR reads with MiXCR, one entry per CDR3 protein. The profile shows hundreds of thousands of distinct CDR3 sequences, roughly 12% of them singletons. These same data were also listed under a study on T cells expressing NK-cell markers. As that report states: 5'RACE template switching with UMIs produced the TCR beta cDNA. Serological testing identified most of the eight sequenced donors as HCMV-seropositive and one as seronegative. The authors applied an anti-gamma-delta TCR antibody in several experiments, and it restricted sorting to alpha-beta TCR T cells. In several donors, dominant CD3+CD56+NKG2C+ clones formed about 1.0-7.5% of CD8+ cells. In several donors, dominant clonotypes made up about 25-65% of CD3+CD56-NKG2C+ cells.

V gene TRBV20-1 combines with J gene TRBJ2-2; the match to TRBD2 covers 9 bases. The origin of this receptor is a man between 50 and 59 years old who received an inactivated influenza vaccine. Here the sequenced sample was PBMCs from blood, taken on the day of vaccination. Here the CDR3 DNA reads TGCAGTGCTAGATCGGGACTAGCTAACGGGGAGCTGTTTTTT. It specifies CSARSGLANGELFF.